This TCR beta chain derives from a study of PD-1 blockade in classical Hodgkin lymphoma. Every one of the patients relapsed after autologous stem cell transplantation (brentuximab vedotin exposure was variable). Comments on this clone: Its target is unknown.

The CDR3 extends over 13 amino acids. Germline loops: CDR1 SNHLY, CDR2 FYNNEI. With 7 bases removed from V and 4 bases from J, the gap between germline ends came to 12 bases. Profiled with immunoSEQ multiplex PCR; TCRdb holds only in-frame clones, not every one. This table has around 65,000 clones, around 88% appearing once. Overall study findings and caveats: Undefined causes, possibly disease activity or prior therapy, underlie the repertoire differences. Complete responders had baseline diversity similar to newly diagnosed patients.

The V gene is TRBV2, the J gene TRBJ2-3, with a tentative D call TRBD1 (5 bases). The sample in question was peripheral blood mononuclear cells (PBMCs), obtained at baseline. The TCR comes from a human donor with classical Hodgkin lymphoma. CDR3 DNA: TGTGCCAGCAAGGGCAGGGTGGCAGATACGCAGTATTTT. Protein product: CASKGRVADTQYF. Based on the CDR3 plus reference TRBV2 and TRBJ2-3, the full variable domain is EPEVTQTPSHQVTQMGQEVILRCVPISNHLYFYWYRQILGQKVEFLVSFYNNEISEKSEIFDDQFSVERPDGSNFTLKIRSTKLEDSAMYFCASKGRVADTQYFGPGTRLTVL.